These T cell receptor beta chains were read from a single sample in a study of identifying expanded T cells in peripheral blood. Assay used: immunoSEQ multiplex PCR; TCRdb lists only in-frame clones, some missing. In the table there are more than 95,000 clones, 75% to 90% of which are singletons. Sequencing input: blood. These receptors were collected from a person aged 18-70 years in good health. The CDR3 runs from the conserved cysteine through the conserved F or W. D genes are given only for firm matches.

V	D	J	CDR3	DNA
TRBV2	TRBD1	TRBJ2-1	CASRARTGLSSYNEQFF	TGTGCCAGCAGGGCCAGGACAGGGTTAAGCTCCTACAATGAGCAGTTCTTC
TRBV5-1	-	TRBJ2-4	CASSLGRRDIQYF	TGCGCCAGCAGCTTGGGACGAAGGGACATTCAGTACTTC
TRBV9	-	TRBJ1-6	CASSSQAGPGSPLHF	TGTGCCAGCAGCTCCCAGGCCGGCCCTGGATCACCCCTCCACTTT
TRBV30	-	TRBJ1-1	CAWSPYGGLNTEAFF	TGTGCCTGGAGTCCCTATGGGGGCCTGAACACTGAAGCTTTCTTT
TRBV14	-	TRBJ1-3	CASSQEGHGRRWGNTIYF	TGTGCCAGCAGCCAAGAGGGGCACGGTCGACGGTGGGGAAACACCATATATTTT
TRBV19	TRBD1	TRBJ1-4	CASSRGGHNEKLFF	TGTGCCAGTAGCAGGGGGGGCCATAATGAAAAACTGTTTTTT
TRBV9	-	TRBJ2-3	CASSVRGAGDTQYF	TGTGCCAGCAGCGTACGAGGGGCCGGGGATACGCAGTATTTT
TRBV7-2	-	TRBJ1-1	CASKGQWFDTEAFF	TGTGCCAGCAAGGGCCAGTGGTTCGACACTGAAGCTTTCTTT
TRBV7-9	-	TRBJ1-1	CASRSTAGDAEAFF	TGTGCCAGCAGATCGACAGCGGGGGACGCTGAAGCTTTCTTT
TRBV5-1	-	TRBJ2-7	CASSLERGGRYEQYF	TGCGCCAGCAGCTTGGAGAGGGGGGGCCGGTACGAGCAGTACTTC